The 29 T cell receptor beta chains listed next were all sequenced from one sample in a study of T cells in Graves' hyperthyroidism and ophthalmopathy. Amplification yielded TCR beta CDR3 regions, with RNA transcripts as the source. Carried out on the TCR CDR3, a first-round RT-PCR used the HTBI primer set. TCRdb re-derived calls from the multiplex PCR reads in MiXCR, one entry per CDR3 protein. This table has about 560,000 distinct CDR3 sequences, over 15% appearing once. The sample comprised blood. Every receptor here comes from a woman between 18 and 29 years old with Graves' hyperthyroidism.

This clonotype came up many times. The CDR3 DNA sequence: TGTGCCACCACAAAGGGGGAGACGACGGCAGAAAAACTGTTTTTT. It is translated as CATTKGETTAEKLFF. The rearrangement joins TRBV15 to TRBJ1-4; D is possibly TRBD1 (6 bases). Germline CDR1 LNHNV, CDR2 YYDKDF (reference sequence). The CDR3 sequence is 15 residues long. The V and J ends lost 7 bases and 8 bases respectively, with 20 bases between them.

Ten or more counts support this clonotype. V gene TRBV5-6 combines with J gene TRBJ1-2; no clear D. Germline V gives CDR1 SGHDT, CDR2 YYEEEE. The length of the CDR3 is 16 residues. V gave up 2 bases and J gave up 2 bases, with 16 bases separating them. As DNA, the CDR3 is TGTGCCAGCAGCTTCTTATCACGGAGAGCCAACTATGGCTACACCTTC. Protein product: CASSFLSRRANYGYTF.

This clonotype has at least ten counts. J is TRBJ1-2 and V is TRBV12-3 or TRBV12-4; 10 bases are a match to TRBD1. The CDR3 sequence is 14 residues long. V lost 6 bases to trimming and J lost 2 bases; unmatched junction nucleotides: 3. For the CDR3, the DNA is TGTGCCAGCAGGCGGACAGGGGGGAACTATGGCTACACCTTC. It is translated as CASRRTGGNYGYTF.

This chain uses TRBV4-1 with TRBJ2-3; 11 nucleotides match TRBD2. V shed 2 bases and J 0 bases; nucleotides not matched to a gene: 4. Germline assignment: CDR1 MGHRA and CDR2 YSYEKL. This CDR3 region has 17 residues. The CDR3 DNA is TGCGCCAGCAGCCAACGTGCTAGCGGGAGGAGCACAGATACGCAGTATTTT. It codes for CASSQRASGRSTDTQYF.

The chain has TRBV4-2 and TRBJ2-7; 8 bases are a match to TRBD2. The junction had 7 bases not matched to a gene; V was cut back by 0 bases and J by 3 bases. The CDR3 is 16 amino acids. CDR1 and CDR2 from the germline V gene are LGHNA and YNFKEQ. CDR3 coding DNA: TGTGCCAGCAGCCAAGAGCGGGCTAGCGGGTTCTACGAGCAGTACTTC. Translation gives CASSQERASGFYEQYF.

Points on this clonotype: Just one base apart from a much larger clone, this may be a read error. The chain combines TRBV5-1 with TRBJ2-7; 7 nucleotides agree with TRBD2. This CDR3 has 13 amino acids. The germline CDR1 and CDR2 sequences are SGHRS and YFSETQ. CDR3 nucleotide sequence: TGCGCCAGCACAGCGGGAACCTACTACGAGCTGTACTTC. It is translated as CASTAGTYYELYF.

The chain recombines TRBV3-1 with TRBJ2-1; 7 bases fit TRBD2. This CDR3 has 16 amino acids. The junction had 8 bases not matched to a gene; V was cut back by 6 bases and J by 0 bases. CDR1 LGHDT and CDR2 YNNKEL come from the germline V gene (reference sequence). CDR3 region: CASRAGLADSYNEQFF. The CDR3 DNA reads TGTGCCAGCAGGGCAGGGCTAGCGGACTCCTACAATGAGCAGTTCTTC.

V gene TRBV18 combines with J gene TRBJ2-5, with a weak D call TRBD2 (5 bases). Germline V CDR1 and CDR2: KGHSH, LQKENI. V was shortened by 3 bases and J by 3 bases, with 8 bases between the two germline ends. The CDR3 extends over 13 amino acids. The CDR3 coding sequence is TGTGCCAGCTCACCGCGGACTGAAGAGACCCAGTACTTC. Amino acids: CASSPRTEETQYF.

This clonotype was seen only a few times. This chain connects TRBV12-3 or TRBV12-4 to TRBJ2-1; 16 bases line up with TRBD2. The CDR3 length is 17 residues. V dropped 3 bases and J dropped 7; count of bases not matched to a gene: 6. CDR3: CASSFKGLAGGRNEQFF. In DNA, the CDR3 is TGTGCCAGCAGTTTTAAGGGACTAGCGGGGGGGCGTAATGAGCAGTTCTTC.

Comment on this clonotype: A much larger clone is a single base away; this may be a read error. The CDR3 DNA reads as TGTGCCACCAGTGCAGGGAACACTGAAGCTTTCTTT. It is translated as CATSAGNTEAFF. V gene TRBV24-1 combines with J gene TRBJ1-1; D uncertain. The CDR3 has 12 amino acids. V was cut by 5 bases and J by 1 base, with 4 bases left in between. CDR1 is KGHDR, CDR2 SFDVKD, per germline.

At least ten counts were recorded for this clonotype. This chain uses TRBV2 with TRBJ1-5; possibly TRBD1 for D (5 bases). This CDR3 is 12 amino acids long. Germline V gene lookup returns CDR1 SNHLY and CDR2 FYNNEI. V lost 6 bases, J lost 3 bases, and 6 bases lay in between. The CDR3 region is CASRQVNQPQHF. Written as DNA, the CDR3 is TGTGCCAGCAGACAGGTCAATCAGCCCCAGCATTTT.

This chain joins TRBV18 and TRBJ2-7, with a tentative D call TRBD2 (6 bases). The germline V gene encodes CDR1 KGHSH and CDR2 LQKENI. Trimming removed 1 base from V and 1 base from J, with 14 bases in between. The CDR3 runs to 16 residues. In DNA, the CDR3 is TGTGCCAGCTCACCACTCCCCGGGGGTAGTTCCTACGAGCAGTACTTC. It codes for CASSPLPGGSSYEQYF.

This clonotype was counted many times. The chain is built from TRBV11-3 and TRBJ2-3; D gene unclear. The CDR3 contains 13 residues. CDR1 SGHNT and CDR2 YENEEA come from the germline V gene. Trimming stripped 3 bases from V and 4 bases from J, with 8 bases between. CDR3 in DNA: TGTGCCAGCAGCTTGTCTGGCGCAGATACGCAGTATTTT. Translation: CASSLSGADTQYF.

The table lists this clonotype with a few counts. This chain connects TRBV5-1 to TRBJ2-1, with D possibly matching TRBD2 (5 bases). Trimming removed 2 bases at V and 0 bases at J, with 9 bases between. This CDR3 spans 15 amino acids. Germline CDR1 SGHRS, CDR2 YFSETQ. CDR3 in DNA: TGCGCCAGCAGCTTAGCGGTTAGCTCCTACAATGAGCAGTTCTTC. Residues: CASSLAVSSYNEQFF.

This clonotype was counted at least ten times. V usage is TRBV12-3 or TRBV12-4 and J usage is TRBJ2-7; TRBD2 matches at 8 bases. V was clipped by 1 base and J by 5 bases; unmatched bases: 1. The CDR3 is 13 residues long. The CDR3 DNA reads as TGTGCCAGCAGTTTAGGCGGGGGGAACGAGCAGTACTTC. Translating it yields CASSLGGGNEQYF.

The V and J genes are TRBV5-6 and TRBJ1-1; TRBD1 matches 8 bases. Trimming took 4 bases from V and 2 from J; bases not matched to a gene: 7. Per the germline V gene, CDR1 is SGHDT and CDR2 is YYEEEE. The CDR3 totals 15 residues. CDR3 amino acids: CASSAWDRINTEAFF. The CDR3 nucleotides are TGTGCCAGCAGCGCCTGGGACAGGATAAACACTGAAGCTTTCTTT. Drawing the rest from reference TRBV5-6 and TRBJ1-1, the complete variable domain is DAGVTQSPTHLIKTRGQQVTLRCSPKSGHDTVSWYQQALGQGPQFIFQYYEEEERQRGNFPDRFSGHQFPNYSSELNVNALLLGDSALYLCASSAWDRINTEAFFGQGTRLTVV.

This chain joins TRBV4-1 and TRBJ1-4, with D possibly TRBD1 on 6 matching bases. Germline assignment: CDR1 MGHRA and CDR2 YSYEKL. The V end was cut by 0 bases, the J end by 11 bases, with 22 bases between. The CDR3 contains 17 residues. The DNA for the CDR3 is TGCGCCAGCAGCCAAGATCATGGGGGGCTTGTATTCGGGAAACTGTTTTTT. This translates into CASSQDHGGLVFGKLFF.

This chain links TRBV7-2 with TRBJ2-3; no definite D call. This CDR3 has 15 amino acids. Trimming took 0 bases from V and 2 from J, leaving 9 bases between them. Germline V gene lookup returns CDR1 SGHTA and CDR2 FQGNSA. CDR3: CASSLALHFTDTQYF. For the CDR3, the DNA is TGTGCCAGCAGCTTAGCGCTTCACTTCACAGATACGCAGTATTTT.

At least ten counts were recorded for this clonotype. The chain has TRBV10-3 and TRBJ2-3; D may correspond to TRBD1 or TRBD2 (5 bases each). Germline CDR1 is ENHRY and CDR2 is SYGVKD. This CDR3 is built from 13 residues. Trimming removed 7 bases from V and 5 bases from J, with 13 bases in between. CDR3 DNA: TGTGCCATCACCGCCGGGGCGGGAGATACGCAGTATTTT. Translation: CAITAGAGDTQYF.

This clonotype has only a few counts. V usage is TRBV2 and J usage is TRBJ1-2; TRBD1 aligns across 10 bases. The CDR3 contains 16 residues. CDR1 SNHLY and CDR2 FYNNEI come from the germline V gene. V trimming: 6 bases; J trimming: 3 bases; junction bases outside the gene matches: 10. The CDR3 protein is CASSIDRGQRDYGYTF. CDR3 nucleotide sequence: TGTGCCAGCAGCATCGACAGGGGGCAAAGGGACTATGGCTACACCTTC.

This clonotype was seen at least ten times. The V and J genes are TRBV6-2 or TRBV6-3 and TRBJ2-2; 8 positions agree with TRBD1. V was clipped by 5 bases and J by 1 base; unmatched bases: 6. The V gene's germline CDR1 is MNHEY and CDR2 SVGEGT. CDR3 length equals 16 residues. CDR3 DNA: TGTGCCAGCAGTAAGGGGACAGGAGGGAACACCGGGGAGCTGTTTTTT. Translating it yields CASSKGTGGNTGELFF.

This clonotype was seen a handful of times. The chain recombines TRBV5-1 with TRBJ1-3; 9 bases are a match to TRBD1. V lost 7 bases to trimming and J lost 2 bases; unmatched junction nucleotides: 1. CDR3 length equals 13 residues. Germline loops: CDR1 SGHRS, CDR2 YFSETQ. The CDR3 here is CASGQGTGNTIYF. DNA of the CDR3: TGCGCCAGCGGACAGGGGACTGGAAACACCATATATTTT.

This clonotype appeared a few times. The DNA for the CDR3 is TGTGCCAGCAGCGAGGTTGCGGGGTTGGAGACCCAGTACTTC. It specifies CASSEVAGLETQYF. This sequence joins TRBV27 and TRBJ2-5; possible D gene TRBD2, 6 bases. Germline V gene lookup returns CDR1 MNHEY and CDR2 SMNVEV (reference sequence). Trimming took 6 bases from V and 5 from J, leaving 16 bases between them. The CDR3 totals 14 residues.

This clonotype has a count of ten or more. This rearrangement joins TRBV27 to TRBJ1-2; 8 positions agree with TRBD1. The CDR3 length is 16 residues. CDR1 is MNHEY and CDR2 is SMNVEV in the germline V gene (reference sequence). J gave up 6 bases and V 3 bases, and 12 bases lay outside the gene matches. The CDR3 sequence is CASSLSKQGGMNGYTF. CDR3 DNA sequence: TGTGCCAGCAGTTTGTCCAAACAGGGGGGAATGAATGGCTACACCTTC.

This clonotype was picked up many times. J is TRBJ2-7 and V is TRBV6-6; 11 bases map to TRBD1. The length of the CDR3 is 15 residues. Losses at the gene ends were 2 bases for V and 2 bases for J; bases not matched to a gene: 2. Germline lookup yields CDR1 MNHNY and CDR2 SVGAGI (reference sequence). Written as DNA, the CDR3 is TGTGCCAGCAGTTACAGGACAGGGGGCCCCTACGAGCAGTACTTC. The encoded protein is CASSYRTGGPYEQYF.

Written as DNA, the CDR3 is TGCGCCAGCAGCGGATGGACTAGCAAAAGCCACGAGCAGTACTTC. It codes for CASSGWTSKSHEQYF. The chain carries TRBV5-1 and TRBJ2-7; 8 bases match TRBD2. V trimming: 4 bases; J trimming: 5 bases; junction bases outside the gene matches: 11. Germline CDR1 and CDR2: SGHRS and YFSETQ. The CDR3 covers 15 residues.

The sample holds many counts of this clonotype. V and J are TRBV2 and TRBJ2-7, with D possibly TRBD2 on 5 matching bases. CDR1 is SNHLY and CDR2 is FYNNEI in the germline V gene. This CDR3 region has 15 residues. The V end lost 0 bases, the J end lost 7 bases, and 16 bases lay between the germline ends. The CDR3 reads CASSEALNGLGEQYF. For the CDR3, the DNA is TGTGCCAGCAGTGAAGCGCTTAACGGACTGGGGGAGCAGTACTTC. The full variable domain, rest sourced from reference TRBV2 and TRBJ2-7, is EPEVTQTPSHQVTQMGQEVILRCVPISNHLYFYWYRQILGQKVEFLVSFYNNEISEKSEIFDDQFSVERPDGSNFTLKIRSTKLEDSAMYFCASSEALNGLGEQYFGPGTRLTVT.

This clonotype was detected a few times. This chain connects TRBV14 to TRBJ2-1, with 11 nucleotides matching TRBD2. J was trimmed by 6 bases and V by 8 bases; bases with no gene match: 6. The CDR3 spans 14 residues. CDR1 is SGHDN and CDR2 is FVKESK in the germline V gene. The CDR3 DNA reads TGTGCCAGCTCCTGGACTAGCGGGCCCAATGAGCAGTTCTTC. Translation: CASSWTSGPNEQFF.

The rearrangement joins TRBV6-2 or TRBV6-3 to TRBJ2-3, with 9 bases that match TRBD1. V shed 2 bases and J 6 bases; nucleotides not matched to a gene: 3. The V gene's germline CDR1 is MNHEY and CDR2 SVGEGT. CDR3 length equals 14 residues. The DNA of the CDR3 is TGTGCCAGCAGTTACGGGGACAGGGTTGATACGCAGTATTTT. Translating it yields CASSYGDRVDTQYF.